This record concerns one T cell receptor beta chain sequence. What it binds is unknown. The CDR3 loop spans 14 amino acids. Germline V CDR1 and CDR2: SGHTA, FQGNSA. V lost 5 bases, J lost 7 bases, and 14 bases lay in between. This entry comes from a study of T cell responses to AZD1222 COVID-19 vaccine. Notes on the study in general: Two doses of AZD1222 preceded a rise in Spike-specific TCR breadth and depth. Baseline seropositivity occurred in only a handful of AZD1222 recipients.

Profiling relied on immunoSEQ multiplex PCR, and the TCRdb table lists in-frame clones only, not all of them. Here the sample spans about 150,000 clones, roughly nine tenths being singletons. This TCR was recovered from an adult who had recovered from COVID-19. The chain couples TRBV7-2 to TRBJ1-4; maybe TRBD1 (5 bases). Sequences were derived from peripheral blood, sampled after recovery from COVID-19. The CDR3 nucleotides are TGTGCCAGCAGCCGGACCCCGGGGGGTGAAAAACTGTTTTTT. Its protein product is CASSRTPGGEKLFF.